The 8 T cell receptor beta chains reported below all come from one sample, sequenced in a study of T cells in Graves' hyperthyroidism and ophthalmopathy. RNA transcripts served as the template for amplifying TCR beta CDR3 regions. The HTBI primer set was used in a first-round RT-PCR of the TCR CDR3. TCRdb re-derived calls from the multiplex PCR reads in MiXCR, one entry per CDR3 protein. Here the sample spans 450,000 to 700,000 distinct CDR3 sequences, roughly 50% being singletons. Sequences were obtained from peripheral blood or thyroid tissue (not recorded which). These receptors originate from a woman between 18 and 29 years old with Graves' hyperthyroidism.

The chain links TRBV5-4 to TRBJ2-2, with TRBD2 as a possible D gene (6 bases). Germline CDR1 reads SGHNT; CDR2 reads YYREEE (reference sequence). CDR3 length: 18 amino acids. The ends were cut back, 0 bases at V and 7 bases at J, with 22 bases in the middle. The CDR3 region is CASSLVRASWGDNGELFF. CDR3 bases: TGTGCCAGCAGCTTGGTCCGCGCGTCTTGGGGGGATAACGGGGAGCTGTTTTTT.

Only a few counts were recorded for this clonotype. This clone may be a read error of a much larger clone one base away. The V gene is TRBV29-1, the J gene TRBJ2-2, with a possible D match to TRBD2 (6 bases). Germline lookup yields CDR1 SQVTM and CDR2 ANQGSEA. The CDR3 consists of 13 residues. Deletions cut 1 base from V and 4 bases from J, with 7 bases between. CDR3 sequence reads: CSVEGGVTGELFF. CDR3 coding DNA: TGCAGCGTTGAAGGGGGGGTCACCGGGGAGCTGTTTTTT.

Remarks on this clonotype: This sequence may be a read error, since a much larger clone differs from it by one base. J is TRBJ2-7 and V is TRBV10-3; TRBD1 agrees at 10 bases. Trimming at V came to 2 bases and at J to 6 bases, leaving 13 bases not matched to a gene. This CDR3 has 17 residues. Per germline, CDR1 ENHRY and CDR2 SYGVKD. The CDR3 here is CAISEQSLGQGLGEQYF. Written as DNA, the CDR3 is TGTGCCATCAGTGAGCAATCTCTGGGACAGGGGTTAGGCGAGCAGTACTTC.

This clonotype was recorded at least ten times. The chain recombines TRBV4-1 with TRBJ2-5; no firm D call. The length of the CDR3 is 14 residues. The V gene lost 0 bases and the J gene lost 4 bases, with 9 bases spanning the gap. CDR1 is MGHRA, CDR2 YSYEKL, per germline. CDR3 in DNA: TGCGCCAGCAGCCAAGAGGGGATAGGAGAGACCCAGTACTTC. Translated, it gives CASSQEGIGETQYF.

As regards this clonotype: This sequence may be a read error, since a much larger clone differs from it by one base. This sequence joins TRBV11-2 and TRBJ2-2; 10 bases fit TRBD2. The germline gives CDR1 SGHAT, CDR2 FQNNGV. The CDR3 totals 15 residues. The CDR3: CANSSSGSGPGELFF. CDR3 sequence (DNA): TGTGCCAACAGCTCTAGCGGGAGTGGACCCGGGGAGCTGTTTTTT.

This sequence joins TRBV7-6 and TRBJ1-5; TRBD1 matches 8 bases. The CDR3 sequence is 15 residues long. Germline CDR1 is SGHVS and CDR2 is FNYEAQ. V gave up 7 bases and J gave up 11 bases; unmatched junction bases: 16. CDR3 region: CASTLNRGGQETQHF. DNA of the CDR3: TGTGCCAGCACGCTTAACAGGGGGGGGCAAGAGACCCAGCATTTT.

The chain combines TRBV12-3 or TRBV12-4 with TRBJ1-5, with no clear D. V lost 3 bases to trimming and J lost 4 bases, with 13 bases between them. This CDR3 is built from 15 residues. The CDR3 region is CASSFWGRANQPQHF. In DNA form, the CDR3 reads TGTGCCAGCAGTTTTTGGGGAAGGGCAAATCAGCCCCAGCATTTT.

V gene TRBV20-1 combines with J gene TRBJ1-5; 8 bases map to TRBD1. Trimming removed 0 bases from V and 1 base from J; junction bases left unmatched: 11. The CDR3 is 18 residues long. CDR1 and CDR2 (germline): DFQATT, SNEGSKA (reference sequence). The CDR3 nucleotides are TGCAGTGCTAGAGAGAGACTCGACAGGGGAAAGAGCAATCAGCCCCAGCATTTT. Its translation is CSARERLDRGKSNQPQHF.